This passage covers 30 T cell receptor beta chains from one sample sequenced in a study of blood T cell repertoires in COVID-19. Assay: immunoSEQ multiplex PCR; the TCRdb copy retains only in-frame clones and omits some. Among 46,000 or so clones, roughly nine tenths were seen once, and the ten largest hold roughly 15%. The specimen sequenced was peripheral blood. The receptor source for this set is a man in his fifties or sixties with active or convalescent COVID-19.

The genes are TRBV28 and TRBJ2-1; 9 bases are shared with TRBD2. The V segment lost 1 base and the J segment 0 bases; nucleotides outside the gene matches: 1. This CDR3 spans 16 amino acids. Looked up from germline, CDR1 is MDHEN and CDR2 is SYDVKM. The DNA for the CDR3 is TGTGCCAGCAGTTTATCTAGCGGGGACTCCTACAATGAGCAGTTCTTC. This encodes CASSLSSGDSYNEQFF.

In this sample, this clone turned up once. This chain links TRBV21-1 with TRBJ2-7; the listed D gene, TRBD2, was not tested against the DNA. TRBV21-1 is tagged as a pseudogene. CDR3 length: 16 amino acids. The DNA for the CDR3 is TGTGCCAGCAGCAATCGGAGCGGGGTAGGCTCCTACGAGCAGTACTTC. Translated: CASSNRSGVGSYEQYF.

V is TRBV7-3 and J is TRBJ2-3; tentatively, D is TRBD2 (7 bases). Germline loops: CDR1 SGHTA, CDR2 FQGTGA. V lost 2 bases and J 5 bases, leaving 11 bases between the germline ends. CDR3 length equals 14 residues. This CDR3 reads CASSLAGAGDTQYF. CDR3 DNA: TGTGCCAGCAGCTTAGCGGGGGCCGGAGATACGCAGTATTTT.

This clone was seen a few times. The CDR3 sequence is CASSPDRAGNEQFF. In nucleotides, the CDR3 is TGTGCCAGCAGCCCAGACAGGGCGGGGAATGAGCAGTTCTTC. The chain employs TRBV9 and TRBJ2-1; weak D call: TRBD1 (7 bases). CDR1 SGDLS and CDR2 YYNGEE come from the germline V gene. Between the trimmed V and J ends, which lost 4 bases and 7 bases, there was a span of 15 bases. The CDR3 sequence is 14 residues long.

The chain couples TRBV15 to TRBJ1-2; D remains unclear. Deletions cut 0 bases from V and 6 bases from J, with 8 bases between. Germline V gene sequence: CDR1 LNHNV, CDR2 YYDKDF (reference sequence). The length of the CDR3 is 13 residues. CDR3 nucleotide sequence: TGTGCCACCAGCAGAGAGACGGGGAATGGCTACACCTTC. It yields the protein CATSRETGNGYTF.

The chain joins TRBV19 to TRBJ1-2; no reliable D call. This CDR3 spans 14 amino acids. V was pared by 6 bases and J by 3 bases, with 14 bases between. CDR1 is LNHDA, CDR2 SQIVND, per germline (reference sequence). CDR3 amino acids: CASSMVGVYYGYTF. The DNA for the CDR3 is TGTGCCAGTAGCATGGTCGGGGTGTACTATGGCTACACCTTC.

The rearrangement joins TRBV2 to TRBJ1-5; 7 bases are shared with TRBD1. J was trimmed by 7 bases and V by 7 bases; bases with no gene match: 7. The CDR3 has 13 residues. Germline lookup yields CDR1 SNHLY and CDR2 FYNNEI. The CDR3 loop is CASTVQGQQPQHF. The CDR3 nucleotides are TGTGCCAGCACCGTACAGGGACAGCAGCCCCAGCATTTT.

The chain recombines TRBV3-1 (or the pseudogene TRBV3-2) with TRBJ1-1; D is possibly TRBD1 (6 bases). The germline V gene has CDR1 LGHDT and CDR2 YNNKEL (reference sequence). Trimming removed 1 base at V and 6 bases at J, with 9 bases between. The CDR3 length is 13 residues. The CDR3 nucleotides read TGTGCCAGCAGCCAAGGACAGGCGGCTGAAGCTTTCTTT. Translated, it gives CASSQGQAAEAFF.

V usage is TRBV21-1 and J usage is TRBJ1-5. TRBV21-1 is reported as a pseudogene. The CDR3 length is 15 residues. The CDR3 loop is CASSKGFGYNQPQHF. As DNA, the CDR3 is TGTGCCAGCAGCAAAGGGTTCGGGTACAATCAGCCCCAGCATTTT.

CDR3 protein: CASSSEQGYSPLHF. CDR3 sequence (DNA): TGTGCCAGCAGCTCCGAACAGGGGTATTCACCCCTCCACTTT. The chain combines TRBV2 with TRBJ1-6; TRBD1 matches 7 bases. The CDR3 runs 14 residues. CDR1 SNHLY and CDR2 FYNNEI come from the germline V gene. V gave up 6 bases and J gave up 8 bases; unmatched junction bases: 7.

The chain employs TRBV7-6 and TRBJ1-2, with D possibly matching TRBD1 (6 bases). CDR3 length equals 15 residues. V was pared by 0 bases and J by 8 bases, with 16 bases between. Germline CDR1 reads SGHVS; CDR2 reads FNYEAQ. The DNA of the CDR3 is TGTGCCAGCAGCTTAGCGGGTTCAGGGGAATACGGCTACACCTTC. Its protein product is CASSLAGSGEYGYTF.

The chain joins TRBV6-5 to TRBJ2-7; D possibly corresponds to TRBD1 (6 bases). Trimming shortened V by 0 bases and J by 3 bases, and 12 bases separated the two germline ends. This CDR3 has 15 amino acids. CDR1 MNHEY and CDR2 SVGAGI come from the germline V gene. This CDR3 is CASSYSGTKGYEQYF. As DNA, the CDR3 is TGTGCCAGCAGTTACTCCGGGACAAAGGGCTACGAGCAGTACTTC.

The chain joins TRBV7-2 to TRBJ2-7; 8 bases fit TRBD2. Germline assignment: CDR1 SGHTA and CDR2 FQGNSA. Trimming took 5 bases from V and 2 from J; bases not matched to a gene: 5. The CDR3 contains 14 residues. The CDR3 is CASSQAGATYEQYF. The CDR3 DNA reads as TGTGCCAGCAGCCAAGCGGGGGCTACCTACGAGCAGTACTTC.

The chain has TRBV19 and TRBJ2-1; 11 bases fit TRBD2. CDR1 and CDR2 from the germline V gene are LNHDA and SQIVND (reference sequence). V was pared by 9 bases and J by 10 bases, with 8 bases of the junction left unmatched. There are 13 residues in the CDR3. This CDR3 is CASLAGGPGEQFF. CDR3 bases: TGTGCCAGCTTAGCGGGGGGGCCGGGGGAGCAGTTCTTC.

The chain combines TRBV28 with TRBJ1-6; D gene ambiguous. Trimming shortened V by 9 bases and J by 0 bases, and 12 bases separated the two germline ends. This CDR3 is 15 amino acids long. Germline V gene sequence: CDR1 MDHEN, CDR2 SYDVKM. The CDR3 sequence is CARPYWSSYNSPLHF. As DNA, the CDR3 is TGTGCCAGACCCTACTGGAGCTCCTATAATTCACCCCTCCACTTT.

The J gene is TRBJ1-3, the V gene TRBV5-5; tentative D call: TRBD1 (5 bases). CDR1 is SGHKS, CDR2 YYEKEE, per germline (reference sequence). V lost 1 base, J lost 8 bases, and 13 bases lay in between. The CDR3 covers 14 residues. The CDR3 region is CASSLLGDKDTIYF. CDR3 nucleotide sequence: TGTGCCAGCAGCTTGCTAGGGGATAAGGACACCATATATTTT. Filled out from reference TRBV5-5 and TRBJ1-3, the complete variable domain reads DAGVTQSPTHLIKTRGQQVTLRCSPISGHKSVSWYQQVLGQGPQFIFQYYEKEERGRGNFPDRFSARQFPNYSSELNVNALLLGDSALYLCASSLLGDKDTIYFGEGSWLTVV.

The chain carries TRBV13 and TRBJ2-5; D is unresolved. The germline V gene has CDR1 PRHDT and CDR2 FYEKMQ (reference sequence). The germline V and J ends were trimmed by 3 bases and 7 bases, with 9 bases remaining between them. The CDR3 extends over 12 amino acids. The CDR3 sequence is CASSFSSGTQYF. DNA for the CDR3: TGTGCCAGCAGCTTTAGTAGTGGGACCCAGTACTTC.

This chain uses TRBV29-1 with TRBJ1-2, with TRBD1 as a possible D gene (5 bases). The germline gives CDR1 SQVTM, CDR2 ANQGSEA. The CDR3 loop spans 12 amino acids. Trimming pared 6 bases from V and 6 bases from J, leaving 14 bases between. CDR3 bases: TGCAGCGTACTGGGGGGGAGCGATGGCTACACCTTC. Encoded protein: CSVLGGSDGYTF.

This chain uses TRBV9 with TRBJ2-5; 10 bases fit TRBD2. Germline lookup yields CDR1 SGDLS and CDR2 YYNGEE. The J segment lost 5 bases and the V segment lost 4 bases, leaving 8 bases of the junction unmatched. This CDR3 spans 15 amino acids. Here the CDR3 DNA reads TGTGCCAGCAGCCCGAGCGGGGGGGCTGCGGAGACCCAGTACTTC. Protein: CASSPSGGAAETQYF. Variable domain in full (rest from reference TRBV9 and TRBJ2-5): DSGVTQTPKHLITATGQRVTLRCSPRSGDLSVYWYQQSLDQGLQFLIQYYNGEERAKGNILERFSAQQFPDLHSELNLSSLELGDSALYFCASSPSGGAAETQYFGPGTRLLVL.

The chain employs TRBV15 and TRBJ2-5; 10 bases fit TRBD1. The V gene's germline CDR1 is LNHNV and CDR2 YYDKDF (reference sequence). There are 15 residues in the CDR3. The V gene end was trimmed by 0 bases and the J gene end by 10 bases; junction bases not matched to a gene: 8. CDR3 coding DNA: TGTGCCACCAGCAGAGATCGACAGGGGGCAGCGGGCCAGTACTTC. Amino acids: CATSRDRQGAAGQYF.

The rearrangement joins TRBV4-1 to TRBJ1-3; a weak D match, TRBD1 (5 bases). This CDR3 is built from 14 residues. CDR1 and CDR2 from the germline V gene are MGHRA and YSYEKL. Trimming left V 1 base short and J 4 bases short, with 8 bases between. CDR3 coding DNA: TGCGCCAGCAGCCAAGTTGACAGCGGAAACACCATATATTTT. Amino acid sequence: CASSQVDSGNTIYF.

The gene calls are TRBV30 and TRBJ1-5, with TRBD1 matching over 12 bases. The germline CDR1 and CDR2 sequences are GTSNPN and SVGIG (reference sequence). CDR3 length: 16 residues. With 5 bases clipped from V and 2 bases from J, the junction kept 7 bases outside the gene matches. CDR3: CAWDRDRGLGNQPQHF. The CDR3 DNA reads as TGTGCCTGGGACCGGGACAGGGGGCTTGGCAATCAGCCCCAGCATTTT.

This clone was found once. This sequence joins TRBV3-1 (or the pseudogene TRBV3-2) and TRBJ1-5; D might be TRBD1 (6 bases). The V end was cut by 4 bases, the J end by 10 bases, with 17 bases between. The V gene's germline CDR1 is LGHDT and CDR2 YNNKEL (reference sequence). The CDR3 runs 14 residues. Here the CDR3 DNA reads TGTGCCAGCAGCCCTCTCCAGGGGAATGGACCCCAGCATTTT. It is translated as CASSPLQGNGPQHF.

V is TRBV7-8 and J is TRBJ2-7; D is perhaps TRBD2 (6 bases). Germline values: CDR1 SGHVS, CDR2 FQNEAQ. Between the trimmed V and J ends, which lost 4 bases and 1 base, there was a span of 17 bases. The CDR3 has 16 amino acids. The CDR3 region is CASSYSAGPTSYEQYF. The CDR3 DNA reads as TGTGCCAGCAGCTATAGTGCGGGACCGACATCCTACGAGCAGTACTTC.

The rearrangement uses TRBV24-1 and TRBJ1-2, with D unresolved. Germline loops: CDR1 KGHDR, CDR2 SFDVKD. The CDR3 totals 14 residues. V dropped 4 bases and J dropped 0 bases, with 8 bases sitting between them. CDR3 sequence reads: CATSDPPANYGYTF. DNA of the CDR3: TGTGCCACCAGTGACCCCCCAGCTAACTATGGCTACACCTTC.

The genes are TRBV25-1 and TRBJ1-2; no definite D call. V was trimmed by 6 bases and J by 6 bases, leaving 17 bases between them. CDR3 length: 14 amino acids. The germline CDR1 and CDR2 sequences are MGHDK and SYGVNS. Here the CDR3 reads CASSPVGMGDGYTF. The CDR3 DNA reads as TGTGCCAGCAGCCCCGTGGGTATGGGAGATGGCTACACCTTC.

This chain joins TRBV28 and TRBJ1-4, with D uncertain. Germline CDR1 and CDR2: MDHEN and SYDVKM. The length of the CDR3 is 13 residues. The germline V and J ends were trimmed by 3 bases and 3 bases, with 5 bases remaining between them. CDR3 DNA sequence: TGTGCCAGCAGTTTTTCAGCTAATGAAAAACTGTTTTTT. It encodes CASSFSANEKLFF. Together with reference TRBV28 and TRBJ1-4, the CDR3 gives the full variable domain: DVKVTQSSRYLVKRTGEKVFLECVQDMDHENMFWYRQDPGLGLRLIYFSYDVKMKEKGDIPEGYSVSREKKERFSLILESASTNQTSMYLCASSFSANEKLFFGSGTQLSVL.

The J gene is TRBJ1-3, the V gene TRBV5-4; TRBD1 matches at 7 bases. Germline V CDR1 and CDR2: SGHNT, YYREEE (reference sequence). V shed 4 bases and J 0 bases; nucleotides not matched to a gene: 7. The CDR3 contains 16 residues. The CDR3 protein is CASSRGQTSSGNTIYF. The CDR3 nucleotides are TGTGCCAGCAGCCGGGGACAGACCAGCTCTGGAAACACCATATATTTT.

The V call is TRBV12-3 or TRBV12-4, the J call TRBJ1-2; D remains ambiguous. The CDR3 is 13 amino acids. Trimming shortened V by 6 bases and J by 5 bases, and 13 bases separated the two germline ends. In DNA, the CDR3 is TGTGCCAGCAGACCTGACGGACTTTATGGCTACACCTTC. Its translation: CASRPDGLYGYTF.

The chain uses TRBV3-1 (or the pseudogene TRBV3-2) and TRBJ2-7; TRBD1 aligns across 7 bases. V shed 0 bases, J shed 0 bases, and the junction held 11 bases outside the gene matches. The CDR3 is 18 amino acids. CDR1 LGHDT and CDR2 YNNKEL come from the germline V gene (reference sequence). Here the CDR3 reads CASSQERGPTGPSYEQYF. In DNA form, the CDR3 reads TGTGCCAGCAGCCAAGAACGTGGGCCGACAGGGCCCTCCTACGAGCAGTACTTC.